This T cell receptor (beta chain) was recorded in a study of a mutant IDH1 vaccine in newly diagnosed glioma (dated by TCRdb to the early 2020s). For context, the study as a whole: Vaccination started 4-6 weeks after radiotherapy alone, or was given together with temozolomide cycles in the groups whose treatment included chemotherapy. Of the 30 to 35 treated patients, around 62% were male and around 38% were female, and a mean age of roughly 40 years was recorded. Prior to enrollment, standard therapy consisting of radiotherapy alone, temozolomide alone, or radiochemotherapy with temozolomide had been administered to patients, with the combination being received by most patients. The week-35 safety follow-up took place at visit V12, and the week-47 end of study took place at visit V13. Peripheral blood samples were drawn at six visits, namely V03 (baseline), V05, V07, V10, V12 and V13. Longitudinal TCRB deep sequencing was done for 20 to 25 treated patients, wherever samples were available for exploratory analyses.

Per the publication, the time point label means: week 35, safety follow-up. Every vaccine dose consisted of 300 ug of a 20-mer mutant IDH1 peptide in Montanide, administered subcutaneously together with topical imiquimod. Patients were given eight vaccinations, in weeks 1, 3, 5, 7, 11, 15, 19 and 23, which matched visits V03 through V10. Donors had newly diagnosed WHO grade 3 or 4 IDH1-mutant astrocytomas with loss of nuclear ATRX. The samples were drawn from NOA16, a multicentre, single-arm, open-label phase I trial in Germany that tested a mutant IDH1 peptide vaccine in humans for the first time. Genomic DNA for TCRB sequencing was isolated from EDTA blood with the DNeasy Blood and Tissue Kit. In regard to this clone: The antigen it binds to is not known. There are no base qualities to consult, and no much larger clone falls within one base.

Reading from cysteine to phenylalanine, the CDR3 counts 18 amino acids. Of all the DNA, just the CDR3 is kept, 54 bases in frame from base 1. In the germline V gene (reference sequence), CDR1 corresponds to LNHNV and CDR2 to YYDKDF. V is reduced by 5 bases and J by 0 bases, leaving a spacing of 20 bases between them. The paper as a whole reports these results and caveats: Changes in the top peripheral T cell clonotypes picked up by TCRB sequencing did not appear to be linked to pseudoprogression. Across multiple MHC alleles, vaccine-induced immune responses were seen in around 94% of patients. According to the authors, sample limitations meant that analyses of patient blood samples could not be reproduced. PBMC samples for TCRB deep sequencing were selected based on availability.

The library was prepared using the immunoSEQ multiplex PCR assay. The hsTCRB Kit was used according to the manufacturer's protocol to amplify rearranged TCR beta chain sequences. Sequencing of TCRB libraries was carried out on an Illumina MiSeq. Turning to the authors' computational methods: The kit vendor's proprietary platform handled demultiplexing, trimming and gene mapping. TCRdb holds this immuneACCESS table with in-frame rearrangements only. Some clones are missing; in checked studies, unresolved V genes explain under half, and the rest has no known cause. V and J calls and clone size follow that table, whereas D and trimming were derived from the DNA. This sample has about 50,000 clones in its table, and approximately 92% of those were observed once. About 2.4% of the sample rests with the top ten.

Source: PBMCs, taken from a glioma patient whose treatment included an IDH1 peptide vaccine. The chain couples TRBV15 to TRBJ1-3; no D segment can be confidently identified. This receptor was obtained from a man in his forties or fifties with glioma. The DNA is TGTGCCACCAGCCCCTCCCGCAGTTCCATCAACTCTGGAAACACCATATATTTT. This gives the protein CATSPSRSSINSGNTIYF. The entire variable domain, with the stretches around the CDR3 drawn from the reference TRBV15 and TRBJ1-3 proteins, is DAMVIQNPRYQVTQFGKPVTLSCSQTLNHNVMYWYQQKSSQAPKLLFHYYDKDFNNEADTPDNFQSRRPNTSFCFLDIRSPGLGDTAMYLCATSPSRSSINSGNTIYFGEGSWLTVV.